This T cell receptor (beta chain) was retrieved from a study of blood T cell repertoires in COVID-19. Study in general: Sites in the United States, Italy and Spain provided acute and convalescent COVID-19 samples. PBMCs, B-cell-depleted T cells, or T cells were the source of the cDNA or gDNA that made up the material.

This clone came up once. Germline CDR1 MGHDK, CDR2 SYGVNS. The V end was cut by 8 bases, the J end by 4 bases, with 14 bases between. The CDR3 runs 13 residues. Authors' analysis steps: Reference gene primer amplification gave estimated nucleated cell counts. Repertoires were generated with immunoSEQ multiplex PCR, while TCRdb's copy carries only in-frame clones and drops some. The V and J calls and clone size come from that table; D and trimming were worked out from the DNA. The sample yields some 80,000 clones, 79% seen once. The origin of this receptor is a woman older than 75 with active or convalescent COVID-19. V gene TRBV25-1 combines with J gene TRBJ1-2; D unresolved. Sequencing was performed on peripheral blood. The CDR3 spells CASEGGGGYGYTF. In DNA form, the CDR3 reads TGTGCCAGCGAAGGTGGAGGCGGCTATGGCTACACCTTC.